A selection of T cell receptor beta chains follows, all from one sample in a study of radiation and T cells in renal cell carcinoma. Sequencing was performed with immunoSEQ multiplex PCR; in TCRdb, only in-frame clones are kept and a portion is missing. The data show some 130,000 clones, roughly four fifths seen once. Sequencing used blood, obtained from a patient whose treatment included radiotherapy and nephrectomy. The source is a woman aged 55-75 years with renal cell carcinoma. The CDR3 runs from the conserved cysteine through the conserved F or W. The order of the fields is V gene, J gene, CDR3 length, D gene, clone size, CDR3 DNA, CDR3 protein. D genes are given only for firm matches. Expanded clones are given a class, and other clones once, few, many or no size at all.

V: TRBV2
J: TRBJ2-5
length: 11
D: -
size: -
DNA: TGTGCCAGCAGTGGCCGAGAGACCCAGTACTTC
CDR3: CASSGRETQYF

V: TRBV2
J: TRBJ2-5
length: 14
D: -
size: -
DNA: TGTGCCAGCAGCGACGGTCTGGGGAGGGAGACCCAGTACTTC
CDR3: CASSDGLGRETQYF

V: TRBV10-3
J: TRBJ2-3
length: 15
D: -
size: -
DNA: TGTGCCATCAGGGGAGGGGGCGAGTGGACAGATACGCAGTATTTT
CDR3: CAIRGGGEWTDTQYF

V: TRBV21-1
J: TRBJ2-6
length: 14
D: -
size: -
DNA: TGTGCCAGCAGCAAACACTCTGGGGCCAACGTCCTGACTTTC
CDR3: CASSKHSGANVLTF

V: TRBV5-4
J: TRBJ1-2
length: 17
D: TRBD1
size: once
DNA: TGTGCCAGCAGCTATATCCCCACAGGGGACGGGGACTATGGCTACACCTTC
CDR3: CASSYIPTGDGDYGYTF

V: TRBV28
J: TRBJ2-1
length: 15
D: TRBD1
size: -
DNA: TGTGCCAGCAGTTTTGCCAGGGGGCCCTTCAGTGAGCAGTTCTTC
CDR3: CASSFARGPFSEQFF

V: TRBV2
J: TRBJ1-5
length: 13
D: TRBD1
size: -
DNA: TGTGCCAGCAGTGAGGACAGGGGAAGGCCCCAGCATTTT
CDR3: CASSEDRGRPQHF

V: TRBV5-1
J: TRBJ2-3
length: 16
D: TRBD1
size: -
DNA: TGCGCCAGCAGCTGGCAAGGGACAGGGACCACAGATACGCAGTATTTT
CDR3: CASSWQGTGTTDTQYF

V: TRBV19
J: TRBJ1-5
length: 14
D: TRBD1
size: once
DNA: TGTGCCAGTAGTGTAGACAGGGAAACTCAGCCCCAGCATTTT
CDR3: CASSVDRETQPQHF

V: TRBV7-2
J: TRBJ2-7
length: 14
D: TRBD1
size: -
DNA: TGTGCCAGCAGCTTTTCCGGACAGGGAGGCGAGCAGTACTTC
CDR3: CASSFSGQGGEQYF

V: TRBV7-2
J: TRBJ2-1
length: 14
D: -
size: -
DNA: TGTGCCAGCAGCCAAGACGGGACTCTCGATGAGCAGTTCTTC
CDR3: CASSQDGTLDEQFF

V: TRBV30
J: TRBJ2-7
length: 17
D: TRBD1
size: -
DNA: TGTGCCTGGCGCCTACCGAAGTCGGGACAGAACTCCTACGAGCAGTACTTC
CDR3: CAWRLPKSGQNSYEQYF

V: TRBV5-1
J: TRBJ1-2
length: 14
D: -
size: few
DNA: TGCGCCAGCAGCTTGGGAGCAGTGCCGGGTGGCTACACCTTC
CDR3: CASSLGAVPGGYTF